This passage covers 21 T cell receptor beta chains from one sample sequenced in a study of molecular identifiers for immune sequencing clone quantification. TCRdb reprocessed the PCR reads via MiXCR and lists one record per CDR3 protein. The profile covers some 65,000 distinct CDR3 sequences, with around 20% appearing a single time and roughly 1.5% taken by the ten largest. The sample taken for sequencing was naive CD8+ T cells from blood, with Jurkat cell RNA spiked in. The subset was: FACS-sorted CD8+CD4-CCR7+CD45RA+ naive T cells. Receptor source: a human donor in good health. Some libraries in this study had Jurkat cell RNA spiked in.

This clonotype occurred many times. J is TRBJ2-5 and V is TRBV19; 11 bases map to TRBD1. CDR3 length: 17 amino acids. Germline trimming cut 3 bases from V and 1 base from J; bases unmatched to any gene: 7. CDR1 is LNHDA, CDR2 SQIVND, per germline (reference sequence). DNA of the CDR3: TGTGCCAGTAGTATTGTGGGACAGGGGGTTCGCCAAGAGACCCAGTACTTC. Amino acid sequence: CASSIVGQGVRQETQYF.

This clonotype occurred a few times. The chain joins TRBV12-3 or TRBV12-4 to TRBJ1-1; weak D call: TRBD1 (6 bases). The CDR3 consists of 12 residues. Trimming pared 5 bases from V and 10 bases from J, leaving 14 bases between. The CDR3 region is CASSLGGALAFF. The CDR3 DNA sequence: TGTGCCAGCAGTCTCGGGGGCGCTTTAGCTTTCTTT.

In its sample, this clonotype was seen a few times. This could be a read error, since a much larger clone is one nucleotide away. As the CDR3 is not closed by the conserved phenylalanine or tryptophan, this likely results from a read error. The genes are TRBV4-1 and TRBJ2-5; TRBD2 matches 9 bases. The CDR3 length is 17 residues. V lost 4 bases, J lost 3 bases, and 12 bases stayed unmatched. The germline V gene encodes CDR1 MGHRA and CDR2 YSYEKL. CDR3 amino acids: CASSPAPTSGLEETQYS. The CDR3 DNA sequence: TGCGCCAGCAGCCCAGCCCCGACTAGCGGATTAGAAGAGACCCAGTACTCC.

This clonotype was counted many times. The chain employs TRBV11-2 and TRBJ2-5; D perhaps matches TRBD2 (5 bases). V was shortened by 5 bases and J by 2 bases, with 15 bases between the two germline ends. The CDR3 totals 15 residues. Per the germline V gene, CDR1 is SGHAT and CDR2 is FQNNGV. The CDR3 bases are TGTGCCAGCAGCCCCCCGGGCATAGCGCAAGAGACCCAGTACTTC. It specifies CASSPPGIAQETQYF. Drawing the rest from reference TRBV11-2 and TRBJ2-5, the complete variable domain is EAGVAQSPRYKIIEKRQSVAFWCNPISGHATLYWYQQILGQGPKLLIQFQNNGVVDDSQLPKDRFSAERLKGVDSTLKIQPAKLEDSAVYLCASSPPGIAQETQYFGPGTRLLVL.

Comment on this clonotype: This may stem from a read error, because a much larger clone lies one nucleotide away. V usage is TRBV30 and J usage is TRBJ1-1; D unresolved. CDR3 size: 11 residues. Germline CDR1 and CDR2: GTSNPN and SVGIG (reference sequence). The CDR3 bases are TGTACCTGGATTAACCCCCTTGAAGCTTTCTTT. Translating gives CTWINPLEAFF.

V usage is TRBV6-5 and J usage is TRBJ1-4; 9 positions match TRBD1. The length of the CDR3 is 15 residues. Germline V gene sequence: CDR1 MNHEY, CDR2 SVGAGI. V shed 6 bases and J 5 bases; nucleotides not matched to a gene: 7. The CDR3 nucleotides are TGTGCCAGCAGAAACCACGGGACAGGGAATGAAAAACTGTTTTTT. This encodes CASRNHGTGNEKLFF.

The table lists this clonotype with a few counts. A read error is possible here, since a much larger clone lies one base away. J is TRBJ2-3 and V is TRBV12-3 or TRBV12-4, with TRBD1 matching 10 bases. V shed 1 base and J 5 bases; nucleotides not matched to a gene: 12. This CDR3 spans 18 amino acids. CDR3 nucleotides: TGTGCCAGCAGTTTAGTCCCGCGGACAGGGGGAACCGGAGATACGCAGTATTTT. This gives the protein CASSLVPRTGGTGDTQYF.

Many counts were recorded for this clonotype. The V and J genes are TRBV25-1 and TRBJ2-7; no clear D. This CDR3 is built from 15 residues. In germline, CDR1 is MGHDK, CDR2 SYGVNS. V dropped 8 bases and J dropped 12 bases, with 29 bases sitting between them. Here the CDR3 reads CASRDIGSTGPLWYF. The CDR3 DNA is TGTGCCAGCCGCGACATTGGATCGACGGGTCCGCTCTGGTACTTC.

Notes on this clonotype: This may stem from a read error, because a much larger clone lies one nucleotide away. The chain carries TRBV7-4 and TRBJ1-1, with unresolved D. Germline V lookup: CDR1 SGHVT, CDR2 SQSDAQ. CDR3 length equals 15 residues. Deletions cut 5 bases from V and 10 bases from J, with 23 bases between. The CDR3 DNA is TGTGCCAGCAGCATAGTCTGGGATTGTAGGGTTCGAGCTTTCTTT. Translation gives CASSIVWDCRVRAFF.

To note about this clonotype: A read error may explain this, as a much larger clone is one base away. The J gene is TRBJ2-5, the V gene TRBV7-8; D gene uncertain. The CDR3 totals 12 residues. CDR1 is SGHVS, CDR2 FQNEAQ, per germline. The CDR3 sequence is CASSFPLEAQYF. CDR3 in DNA: TGTGCCAGCAGCTTCCCTCTAGAGGCCCAGTACTTC.

In its sample, this clonotype ranks as medium-sized (0.01 to 0.1%). This chain uses TRBV10-3 with TRBJ2-3; tentatively, D is TRBD1 (6 bases). CDR3 size: 13 residues. Per the germline V gene, CDR1 is ENHRY and CDR2 is SYGVKD. V shed 10 bases and J shed 4 bases, with 15 bases lying between them. The CDR3 sequence: CASEGVGSDTQYF. The CDR3 DNA reads TGTGCCAGCGAGGGGGTAGGATCAGATACGCAGTATTTT.

The chain couples TRBV7-9 to TRBJ2-5, with D unclear. Germline CDR1 SEHNR, CDR2 FQNEAQ (reference sequence). With 1 base removed from V and 5 bases from J, the gap between germline ends came to 11 bases. This CDR3 is 14 amino acids long. The CDR3 sequence: CASSLDWSRETQYF. CDR3 DNA: TGTGCCAGCAGCTTAGACTGGAGTAGGGAGACCCAGTACTTC.

There are a few counts of this clonotype. J is TRBJ1-1 and V is TRBV6-4; tentative D call: TRBD1 (6 bases). Trimming stripped 3 bases from V and 0 bases from J, with 8 bases between. The CDR3 runs to 14 residues. Germline-derived CDR1 and CDR2 are MRHNA and SNTAGT. The CDR3 sequence: CASSEEGVNTEAFF. The CDR3 DNA reads TGTGCCAGCAGTGAGGAGGGGGTGAACACTGAAGCTTTCTTT.

This clonotype has ten or more counts. This chain joins TRBV27 and TRBJ2-2; D not certain. This CDR3 region has 15 residues. From germline, CDR1 is MNHEY and CDR2 SMNVEV (reference sequence). V lost 3 bases, J lost 4 bases, and 12 bases lay in between. The DNA for the CDR3 is TGTGCCAGCAGTTTTCCCGGCAGCATCACCGGGGAGCTGTTTTTT. This codes for CASSFPGSITGELFF.

The chain joins TRBV21-1 to TRBJ2-1; the table calls TRBD1, which could not be checked here. TRBV21-1 is listed as a pseudogene. The length of the CDR3 is 21 residues. This CDR3 is CASSKLVRDRDFAGRVVEQFF. The CDR3 DNA reads TGTGCCAGCAGCAAACTCGTCCGGGACAGGGACTTCGCGGGAAGGGTGGTTGAGCAGTTCTTC.

Details on this clonotype: This may be a read error: a much more frequent sequence differs by one nucleotide. The chain uses TRBV9 and TRBJ2-7; 9 bases map to TRBD1. From germline, CDR1 is SGDLS and CDR2 YYNGEE. This CDR3 spans 15 amino acids. CDR3 loop: CAGSPTAGQGNEQYF. The CDR3 region has the DNA TGTGCCGGCAGCCCAACCGCGGGACAGGGTAACGAGCAGTACTTC.

This clonotype was detected many times. This chain connects TRBV27 to TRBJ2-3; possible D gene TRBD2, 5 bases. The CDR3 totals 16 residues. Trimming took off 4 bases at V and 5 bases at J, with 19 bases between the two ends. Per the germline V gene, CDR1 is MNHEY and CDR2 is SMNVEV (reference sequence). CDR3 residues: CASSSEGSLGIDTQYF. CDR3 in DNA: TGTGCCAGCAGTTCAGAGGGCTCACTTGGTATAGATACGCAGTATTTT.

The table lists this clonotype with many counts. This sequence joins TRBV25-1 and TRBJ2-7; D not resolved. Trimming removed 7 bases from V and 3 bases from J, with 7 bases in between. This CDR3 is 11 amino acids long. Germline V gives CDR1 MGHDK, CDR2 SYGVNS. DNA for the CDR3: TGTGCCAGCACCGCTGGCTACGAGCAGTACTTC. Its translation is CASTAGYEQYF.

In this sample, this clonotype turned up a few times. The chain carries TRBV3-1 and TRBJ2-1; 8 nucleotides match TRBD1. J gave up 12 bases and V 0 bases, and 13 bases lay outside the gene matches. Germline CDR1 reads LGHDT; CDR2 reads YNNKEL (reference sequence). This CDR3 is built from 16 residues. CDR3 in amino acids: CASSQEGGTGGVRQFF. As DNA, the CDR3 is TGTGCCAGCAGCCAAGAGGGAGGAACAGGGGGAGTTCGGCAGTTCTTC.

There are many counts of this clonotype. J is TRBJ2-3 and V is TRBV2, with TRBD2 as a possible D gene (6 bases). The CDR3 runs to 15 residues. From germline, CDR1 is SNHLY and CDR2 FYNNEI. V lost 5 bases to trimming and J lost 0 bases, with 12 bases between them. DNA for the CDR3: TGTGCCAGCAGTACGGGACTGACTAGCACAGATACGCAGTATTTT. This codes for CASSTGLTSTDTQYF.

With regard to this clonotype: This may be a read error: a much more frequent sequence differs by one nucleotide. The rearrangement uses TRBV7-9 and TRBJ2-1; possible D gene TRBD1, 6 bases. Germline V lookup: CDR1 SEHNR, CDR2 FQNEAQ (reference sequence). This CDR3 contains 13 residues. CDR3 sequence: CASSWSGDNKQFF. The CDR3, as DNA: TGTGCCAGCAGCTGGTCCGGGGACAATAAGCAGTTCTTC.